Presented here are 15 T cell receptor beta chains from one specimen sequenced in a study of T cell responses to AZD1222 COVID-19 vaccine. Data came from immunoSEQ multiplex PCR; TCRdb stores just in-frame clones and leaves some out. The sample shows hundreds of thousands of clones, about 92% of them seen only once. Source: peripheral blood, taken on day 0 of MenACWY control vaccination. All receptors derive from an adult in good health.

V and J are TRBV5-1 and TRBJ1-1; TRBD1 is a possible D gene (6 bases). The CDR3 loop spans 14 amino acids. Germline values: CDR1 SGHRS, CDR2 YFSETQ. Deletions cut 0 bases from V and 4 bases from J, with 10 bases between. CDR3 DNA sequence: TGCGCCAGCAGCTTGGCCACCAGGGGCACTGAAGCTTTCTTT. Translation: CASSLATRGTEAFF.

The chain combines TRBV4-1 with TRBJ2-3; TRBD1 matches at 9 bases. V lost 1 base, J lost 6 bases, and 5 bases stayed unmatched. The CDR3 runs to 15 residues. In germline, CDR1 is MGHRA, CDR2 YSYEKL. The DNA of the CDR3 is TGCGCCAGCAGCCAAGGTGGACAGGGGTGGGATACGCAGTATTTT. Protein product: CASSQGGQGWDTQYF.

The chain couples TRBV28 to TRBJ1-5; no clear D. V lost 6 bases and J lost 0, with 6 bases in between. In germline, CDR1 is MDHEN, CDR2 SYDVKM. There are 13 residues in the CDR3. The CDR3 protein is CASRGLSNQPQHF. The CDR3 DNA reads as TGTGCCAGCAGAGGTCTTAGCAATCAGCCCCAGCATTTT. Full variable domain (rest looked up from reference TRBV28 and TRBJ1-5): DVKVTQSSRYLVKRTGEKVFLECVQDMDHENMFWYRQDPGLGLRLIYFSYDVKMKEKGDIPEGYSVSREKKERFSLILESASTNQTSMYLCASRGLSNQPQHFGDGTRLSIL.

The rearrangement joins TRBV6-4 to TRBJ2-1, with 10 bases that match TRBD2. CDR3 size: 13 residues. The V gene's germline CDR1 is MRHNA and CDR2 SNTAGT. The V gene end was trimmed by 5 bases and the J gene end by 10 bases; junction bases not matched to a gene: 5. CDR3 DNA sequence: TGTGCCAGCAGTATAGCGGGGGGAAGGGAGCAGTTCTTC. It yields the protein CASSIAGGREQFF.

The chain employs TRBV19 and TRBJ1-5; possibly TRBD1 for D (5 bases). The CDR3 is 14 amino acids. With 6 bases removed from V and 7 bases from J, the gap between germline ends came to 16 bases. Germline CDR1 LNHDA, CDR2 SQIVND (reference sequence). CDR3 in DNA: TGTGCCAGTAGCCGGGGGGGGTTTGACCAGCCCCAGCATTTT. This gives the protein CASSRGGFDQPQHF.

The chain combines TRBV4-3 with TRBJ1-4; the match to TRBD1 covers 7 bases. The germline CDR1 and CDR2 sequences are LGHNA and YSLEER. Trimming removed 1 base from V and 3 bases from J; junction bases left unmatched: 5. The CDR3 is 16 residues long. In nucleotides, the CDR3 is TGCGCCAGCAGCCAAGCCCCACAGGGGCCTAATGAAAAACTGTTTTTT. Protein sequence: CASSQAPQGPNEKLFF.

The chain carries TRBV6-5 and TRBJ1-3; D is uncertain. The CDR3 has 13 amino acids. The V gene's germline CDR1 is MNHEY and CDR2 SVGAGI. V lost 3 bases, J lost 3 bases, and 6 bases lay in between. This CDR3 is CASSYNHGNTIYF. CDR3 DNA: TGTGCCAGCAGTTATAACCATGGAAACACCATATATTTT.

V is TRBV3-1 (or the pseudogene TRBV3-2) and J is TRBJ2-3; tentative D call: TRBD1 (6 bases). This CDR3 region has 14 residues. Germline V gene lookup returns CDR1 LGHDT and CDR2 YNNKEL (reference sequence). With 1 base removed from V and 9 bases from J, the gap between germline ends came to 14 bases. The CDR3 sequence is CASSQVGHAGTQYF. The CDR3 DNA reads TGTGCCAGCAGCCAAGTGGGACACGCCGGGACGCAGTATTTT.

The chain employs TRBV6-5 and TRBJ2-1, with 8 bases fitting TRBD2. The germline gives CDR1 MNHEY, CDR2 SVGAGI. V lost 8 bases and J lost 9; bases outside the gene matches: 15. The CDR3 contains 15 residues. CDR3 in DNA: TGTGCCAGCGGAAAATCGGGGGGGGCGAATGGTGAGCAGTTCTTC. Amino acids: CASGKSGGANGEQFF.

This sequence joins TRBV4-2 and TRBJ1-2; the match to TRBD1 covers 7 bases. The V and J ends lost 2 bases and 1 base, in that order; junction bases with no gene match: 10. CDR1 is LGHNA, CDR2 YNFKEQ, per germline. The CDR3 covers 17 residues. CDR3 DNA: TGTGCCAGCAGCCAAAATCAATGGGGACAGCTTAACTATGGCTACACCTTC. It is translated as CASSQNQWGQLNYGYTF.

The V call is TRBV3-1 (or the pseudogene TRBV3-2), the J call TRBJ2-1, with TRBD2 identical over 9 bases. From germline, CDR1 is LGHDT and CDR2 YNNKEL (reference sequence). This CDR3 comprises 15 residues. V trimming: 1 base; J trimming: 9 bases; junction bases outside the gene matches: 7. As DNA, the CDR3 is TGTGCCAGCAGCCAAGCCGGCCTAGCGGGGAGTGAGCAGTTCTTC. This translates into CASSQAGLAGSEQFF.

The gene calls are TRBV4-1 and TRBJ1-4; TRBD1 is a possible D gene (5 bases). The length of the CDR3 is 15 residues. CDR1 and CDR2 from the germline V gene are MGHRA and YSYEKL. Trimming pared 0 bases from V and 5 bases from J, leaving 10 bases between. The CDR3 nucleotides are TGCGCCAGCAGCCAAGACGGGGGTGGGAATGAAAAACTGTTTTTT. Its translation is CASSQDGGGNEKLFF.

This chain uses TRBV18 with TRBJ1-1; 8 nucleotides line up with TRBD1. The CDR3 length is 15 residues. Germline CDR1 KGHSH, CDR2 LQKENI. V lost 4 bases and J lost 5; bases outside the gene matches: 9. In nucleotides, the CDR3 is TGTGCCAGCTCACACGGACAGGGAAAAGGGACTGAAGCTTTCTTT. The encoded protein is CASSHGQGKGTEAFF.

The CDR3 nucleotides are TGCGCCAGCAGCCCGGAGGTCCATAGGGGAGACACTGAAGCTTTCTTT. Amino acids: CASSPEVHRGDTEAFF. The gene calls are TRBV5-1 and TRBJ1-1; TRBD1 might be the D (5 bases). Trimming took off 4 bases at V and 3 bases at J, with 19 bases between the two ends. The CDR3 is 16 residues long. CDR1 and CDR2 from the germline V gene are SGHRS and YFSETQ.

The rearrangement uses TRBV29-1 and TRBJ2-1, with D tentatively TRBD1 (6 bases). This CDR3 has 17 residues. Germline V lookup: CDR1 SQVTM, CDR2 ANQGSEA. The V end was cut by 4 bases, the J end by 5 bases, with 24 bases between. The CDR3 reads CSVVPGNRDKGDNEQFF. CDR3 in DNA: TGCAGCGTTGTCCCTGGAAACAGGGACAAAGGGGACAATGAGCAGTTCTTC.